This T cell receptor beta chain comes out of a study of T cells in Graves' hyperthyroidism and ophthalmopathy. Study in general: Upon initial diagnosis and before any treatment, peripheral blood was collected.

J gave up 0 bases and V 3 bases, and 4 bases lay outside the gene matches. Germline V gene data show CDR1 as SGDLS and CDR2 as YYNGEE. The CDR3 length is 15 residues. TCR beta CDR3 sequences were amplified from RNA transcripts. TCR CDR3 underwent first-round RT-PCR with the HTBI primer set. TCRdb re-called the multiplex PCR reads with MiXCR, one entry per CDR3 protein. The sample holds about 640,000 distinct CDR3 sequences, less than 25% seen once. The source is a man under 40 with Graves' ophthalmopathy. This sequence joins TRBV9 and TRBJ2-3; TRBD1 matches at 7 bases. Sample: blood. In nucleotides, the CDR3 is TGTGCCAGCAGCGGAGGGACAGCCAGCACAGATACGCAGTATTTT. It encodes CASSGGTASTDTQYF.